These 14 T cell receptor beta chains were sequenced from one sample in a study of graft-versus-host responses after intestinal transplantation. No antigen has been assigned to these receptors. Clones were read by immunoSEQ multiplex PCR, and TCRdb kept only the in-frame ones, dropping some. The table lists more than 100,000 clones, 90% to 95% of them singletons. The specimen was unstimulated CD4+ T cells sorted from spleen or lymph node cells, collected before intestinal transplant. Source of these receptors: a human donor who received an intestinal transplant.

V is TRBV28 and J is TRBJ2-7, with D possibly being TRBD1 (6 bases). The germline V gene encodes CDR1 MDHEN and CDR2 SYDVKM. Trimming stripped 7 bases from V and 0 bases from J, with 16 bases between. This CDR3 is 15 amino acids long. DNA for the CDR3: TGTGCCAGCACCCTCGGGACATTTTACTCCTACGAGCAGTACTTC. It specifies CASTLGTFYSYEQYF.

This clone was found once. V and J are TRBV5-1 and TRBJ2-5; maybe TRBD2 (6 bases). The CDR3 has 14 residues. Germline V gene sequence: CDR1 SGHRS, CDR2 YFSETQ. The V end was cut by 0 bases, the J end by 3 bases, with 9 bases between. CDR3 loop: CASSLAAGKETQYF. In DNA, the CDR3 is TGCGCCAGCAGCTTGGCCGCGGGGAAAGAGACCCAGTACTTC.

The CDR3 bases are TGCGCCAGCAGCCCGGGACTAGAGACAGATACGCAGTATTTT. Protein product: CASSPGLETDTQYF. The J gene is TRBJ2-3, the V gene TRBV5-1; 8 bases line up with TRBD2. V shed 4 bases, J shed 3 bases, and the junction held 4 bases outside the gene matches. Germline CDR1 reads SGHRS; CDR2 reads YFSETQ. The CDR3 covers 14 residues.

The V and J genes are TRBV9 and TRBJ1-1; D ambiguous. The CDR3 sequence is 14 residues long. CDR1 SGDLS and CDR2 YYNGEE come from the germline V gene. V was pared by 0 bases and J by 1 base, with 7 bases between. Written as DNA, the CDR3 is TGTGCCAGCAGCGTAGGACACACGAACACTGAAGCTTTCTTT. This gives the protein CASSVGHTNTEAFF.

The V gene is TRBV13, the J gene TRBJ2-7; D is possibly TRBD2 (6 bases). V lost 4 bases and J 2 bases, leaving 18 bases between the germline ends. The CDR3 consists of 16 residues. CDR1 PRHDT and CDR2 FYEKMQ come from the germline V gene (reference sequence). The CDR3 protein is CASSSPLGGGAYEQYF. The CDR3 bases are TGTGCCAGCAGCTCGCCCCTTGGCGGAGGGGCCTACGAGCAGTACTTC.

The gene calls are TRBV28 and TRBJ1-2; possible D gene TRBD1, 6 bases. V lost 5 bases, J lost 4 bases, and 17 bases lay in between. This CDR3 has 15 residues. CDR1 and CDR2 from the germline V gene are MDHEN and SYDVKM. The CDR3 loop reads CASSEGGLLGYGYTF. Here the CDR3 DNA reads TGTGCCAGCAGTGAGGGGGGCCTATTAGGCTATGGCTACACCTTC.

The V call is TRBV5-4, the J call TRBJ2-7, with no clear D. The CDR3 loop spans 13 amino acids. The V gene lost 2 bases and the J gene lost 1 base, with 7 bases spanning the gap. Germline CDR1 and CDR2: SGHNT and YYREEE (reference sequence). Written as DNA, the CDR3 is TGTGCCAGCAGCTTTGACCATTCCTACGAGCAGTACTTC. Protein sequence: CASSFDHSYEQYF.

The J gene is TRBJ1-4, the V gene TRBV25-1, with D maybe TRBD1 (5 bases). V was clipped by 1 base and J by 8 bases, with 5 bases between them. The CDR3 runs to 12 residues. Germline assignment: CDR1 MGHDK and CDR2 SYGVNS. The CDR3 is CASSEWGEKLFF. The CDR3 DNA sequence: TGTGCCAGCAGTGAATGGGGGGAAAAACTGTTTTTT.

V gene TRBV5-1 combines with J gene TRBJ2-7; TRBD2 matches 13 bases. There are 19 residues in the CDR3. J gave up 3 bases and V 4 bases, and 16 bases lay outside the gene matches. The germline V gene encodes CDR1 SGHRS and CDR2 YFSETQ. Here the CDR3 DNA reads TGCGCCAGCAGCCCAGACCCCACTGGACTAGCGGGAGTGCACTACGAGCAGTACTTC. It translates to CASSPDPTGLAGVHYEQYF.

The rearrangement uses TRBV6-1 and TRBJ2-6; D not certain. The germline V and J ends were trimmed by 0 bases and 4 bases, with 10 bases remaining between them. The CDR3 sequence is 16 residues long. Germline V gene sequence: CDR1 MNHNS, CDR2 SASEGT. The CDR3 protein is CASSEAEGPGANVLTF. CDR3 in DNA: TGTGCCAGCAGTGAAGCGGAAGGGCCCGGGGCCAACGTCCTGACTTTC.

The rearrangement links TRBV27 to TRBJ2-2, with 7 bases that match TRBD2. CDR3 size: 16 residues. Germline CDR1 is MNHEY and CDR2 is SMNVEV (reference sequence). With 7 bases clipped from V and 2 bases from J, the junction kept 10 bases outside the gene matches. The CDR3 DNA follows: TGTGCCAGCACCTCCTCCGGGACTATAAACACCGGGGAGCTGTTTTTT. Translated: CASTSSGTINTGELFF.

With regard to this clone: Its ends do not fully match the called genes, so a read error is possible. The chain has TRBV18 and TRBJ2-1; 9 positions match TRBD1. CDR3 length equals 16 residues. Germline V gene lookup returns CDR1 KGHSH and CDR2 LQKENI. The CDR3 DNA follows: TGTGCCAGCTCCCCGGTCCCGGGACAGGGCCCGGGTCCCTTGCTCTTC. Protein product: CASSPVPGQGPGPLLF.

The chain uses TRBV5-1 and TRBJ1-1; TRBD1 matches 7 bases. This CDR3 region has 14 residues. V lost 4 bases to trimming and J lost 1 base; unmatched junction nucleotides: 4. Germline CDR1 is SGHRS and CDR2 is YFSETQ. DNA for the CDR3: TGCGCCAGCAGCGGGGGACAGAAGAACACTGAAGCTTTCTTT. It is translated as CASSGGQKNTEAFF.

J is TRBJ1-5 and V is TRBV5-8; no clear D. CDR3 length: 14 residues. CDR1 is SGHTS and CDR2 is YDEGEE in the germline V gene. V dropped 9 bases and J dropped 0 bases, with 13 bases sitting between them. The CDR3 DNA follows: TGTGCCACCACTGTGGGCTATAGCAATCAGCCCCAGCATTTT. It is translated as CATTVGYSNQPQHF. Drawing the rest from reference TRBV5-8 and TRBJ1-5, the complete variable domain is EAGVTQSPTHLIKTRGQQATLRCSPISGHTSVYWYQQALGLGLQFLLWYDEGEERNRGNFPPRFSGRQFPNYSSELNVNALELEDSALYLCATTVGYSNQPQHFGDGTRLSIL.